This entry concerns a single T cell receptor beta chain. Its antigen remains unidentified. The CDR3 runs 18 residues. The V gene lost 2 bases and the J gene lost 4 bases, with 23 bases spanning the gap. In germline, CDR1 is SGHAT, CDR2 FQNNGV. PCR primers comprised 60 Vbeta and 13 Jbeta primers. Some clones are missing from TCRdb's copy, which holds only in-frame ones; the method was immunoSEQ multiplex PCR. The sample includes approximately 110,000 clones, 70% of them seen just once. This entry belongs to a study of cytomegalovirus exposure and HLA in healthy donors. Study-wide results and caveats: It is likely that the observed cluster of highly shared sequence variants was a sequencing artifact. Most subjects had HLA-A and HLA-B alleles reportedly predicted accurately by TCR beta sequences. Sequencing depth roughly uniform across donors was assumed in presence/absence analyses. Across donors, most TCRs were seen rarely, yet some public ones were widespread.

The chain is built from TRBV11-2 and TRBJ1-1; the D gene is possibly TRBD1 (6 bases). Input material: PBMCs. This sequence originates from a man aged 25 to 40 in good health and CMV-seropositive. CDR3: CASSLYRMGGRGGTEAFF. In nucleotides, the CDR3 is TGTGCCAGCAGCTTATATCGTATGGGGGGGAGGGGGGGCACTGAAGCTTTCTTT.